Shown below are 4 T cell receptor beta chains from a single sample sequenced in a study of blood T cell repertoires in COVID-19. The method was immunoSEQ multiplex PCR; TCRdb's version includes in-frame clones alone and lacks a portion of them. Seen here are 100,000 to 150,000 clones, approximately 86% observed once, and the top ten hold more than 9.5%. The sequenced material came from peripheral blood. The receptors derive from a woman aged 65 to 85 with COVID-19, enrolled during active disease.

This clone was seen a handful of times. The chain joins TRBV7-6 to TRBJ1-1, with TRBD1 identical over 7 bases. V trimming: 1 base; J trimming: 3 bases; junction bases outside the gene matches: 8. Looked up from germline, CDR1 is SGHVS and CDR2 is FNYEAQ. This CDR3 comprises 16 residues. CDR3 loop: CASSLGAGGWDTEAFF. CDR3 nucleotide sequence: TGTGCCAGCAGCTTAGGGGCAGGGGGATGGGACACTGAAGCTTTCTTT.

This clone showed up just once. Its ends do not fully match the called genes, so a read error is possible. V gene TRBV7-7 combines with J gene TRBJ2-6; D is perhaps TRBD1 (6 bases). The CDR3 is made up of 15 amino acids. Germline V CDR1 and CDR2: SSHAT, FNYEAQ (reference sequence). The CDR3 loop reads CASSPQGSGANVLTF. In DNA form, the CDR3 reads TGTGCTAGCAGCCCACAGGGTTCTGGGGCCAACGTCCTGACTTTC.

V gene TRBV5-1 combines with J gene TRBJ2-3; TRBD2 aligns across 8 bases. Germline trimming cut 0 bases from V and 3 bases from J; bases unmatched to any gene: 0. Germline loops: CDR1 SGHRS, CDR2 YFSETQ. The CDR3 runs 14 residues. This CDR3 is CASSLGLATDTQYF. In nucleotides, the CDR3 is TGCGCCAGCAGCTTGGGACTAGCGACAGATACGCAGTATTTT.

The J gene is TRBJ2-2, the V gene TRBV7-2; the D gene is possibly TRBD1 (5 bases). Germline V gene sequence: CDR1 SGHTA, CDR2 FQGNSA. Trimming took 6 bases from V and 0 from J, leaving 14 bases between them. The CDR3 consists of 16 residues. The CDR3: CASSFQGASNTGELFF. The CDR3 DNA reads as TGTGCCAGCAGTTTCCAAGGGGCGTCGAACACCGGGGAGCTGTTTTTT.